Each of the 25 T cell receptor beta chains below was sequenced from the same sample in a study of T-cell memory formation after mild COVID-19. From the 5' RACE reads, TCRdb called clonotypes with MiXCR, one entry per CDR3 protein. The table records roughly 160,000 distinct CDR3 sequences, roughly 12% of them present only once. Sequencing was carried out using PBMCs or a T cell subset sorted from them (not recorded which). The receptors derive from a man between 18 and 29 years old who had mild COVID-19 (a few samples of this study predate the infection). Cell type and time point are not known.

This chain uses TRBV7-9 with TRBJ1-6; no clear D. The length of the CDR3 is 13 residues. Germline CDR1 reads SEHNR; CDR2 reads FQNEAQ (reference sequence). Trimming pared 3 bases from V and 9 bases from J, leaving 9 bases between. CDR3 DNA sequence: TGTGCCAGCAGCTTCGACAACTTTTCACCCCTCCACTTT. Residues: CASSFDNFSPLHF.

This clonotype came up many times. The chain combines TRBV5-1 with TRBJ2-1, with D unresolved. The CDR3 covers 15 residues. Germline V gene lookup returns CDR1 SGHRS and CDR2 YFSETQ. Trimming took 4 bases from V and 3 from J, leaving 14 bases between them. The chain's CDR3 is CASSPAPAVYNEQFF. CDR3 in DNA: TGCGCCAGCAGCCCGGCCCCGGCAGTCTACAATGAGCAGTTCTTC.

Ten or more counts support this clonotype. The chain joins TRBV5-1 to TRBJ1-1; 10 bases fit TRBD1. The CDR3 sequence is 15 residues long. V shed 0 bases, J shed 7 bases, and the junction held 6 bases outside the gene matches. In germline, CDR1 is SGHRS, CDR2 YFSETQ. Here the CDR3 reads CASSLGQGAKGEAFF. The CDR3 DNA reads as TGCGCCAGCAGCTTGGGACAGGGGGCGAAAGGTGAAGCTTTCTTT. The complete variable domain, with remaining parts taken from reference TRBV5-1 and TRBJ1-1, reads KAGVTQTPRYLIKTRGQQVTLSCSPISGHRSVSWYQQTPGQGLQFLFEYFSETQRNKGNFPGRFSGRQFSNSRSEMNVSTLELGDSALYLCASSLGQGAKGEAFFGQGTRLTVV.

In its sample, this clonotype was seen a few times. The CDR3 sequence is CASSGSSGFQETQYF. CDR3 sequence (DNA): TGCGCCAGCAGTGGGTCTAGCGGGTTTCAAGAGACCCAGTACTTC. V is TRBV10-1 and J is TRBJ2-5; 8 bases align to TRBD2. The CDR3 contains 15 residues. Germline-derived CDR1 and CDR2 are WNHNN and SYGVQD (reference sequence). V shed 4 bases, J shed 2 bases, and the junction held 6 bases outside the gene matches.

The V call is TRBV18, the J call TRBJ1-3, with D maybe TRBD1 (5 bases). In germline, CDR1 is KGHSH, CDR2 LQKENI. This CDR3 is built from 15 residues. V lost 2 bases, J lost 0 bases, and 8 bases lay in between. CDR3 sequence reads: CASSPRDSSGNTIYF. The CDR3 nucleotides read TGTGCCAGCTCACCAAGAGACAGCTCTGGAAACACCATATATTTT.

This clonotype occurred a few times. The chain carries TRBV28 and TRBJ2-7, with D perhaps TRBD1 (5 bases). This CDR3 comprises 14 residues. The V and J ends lost 7 bases and 3 bases respectively, with 16 bases between them. Germline V gene data show CDR1 as MDHEN and CDR2 as SYDVKM. CDR3 amino acids: CASTRQPSYYEQYF. The CDR3 DNA reads as TGTGCCAGCACCCGACAGCCCAGTTACTACGAGCAGTACTTC. The variable domain in full, with the rest retrieved from reference TRBV28 and TRBJ2-7, is DVKVTQSSRYLVKRTGEKVFLECVQDMDHENMFWYRQDPGLGLRLIYFSYDVKMKEKGDIPEGYSVSREKKERFSLILESASTNQTSMYLCASTRQPSYYEQYFGPGTRLTVT.

The sample holds many counts of this clonotype. The chain links TRBV18 to TRBJ1-2, with D hard to call. Between the trimmed V and J ends, which lost 6 bases and 10 bases, there was a span of 18 bases. The CDR3 has 13 amino acids. Germline values: CDR1 KGHSH, CDR2 LQKENI. The CDR3 protein is CASSAPEQDAYTF. DNA of the CDR3: TGTGCCAGCTCCGCCCCAGAGCAGGACGCCTACACCTTC.

This clonotype was recorded at least ten times. The genes are TRBV29-1 and TRBJ1-1; no definite D call. V was pared by 4 bases and J by 0 bases, with 12 bases between. The CDR3 spans 14 residues. Germline V lookup: CDR1 SQVTM, CDR2 ANQGSEA. CDR3 bases: TGCAGCGTTGGGAGGAAGTCCATGAACACTGAAGCTTTCTTT. Its translation is CSVGRKSMNTEAFF.

The chain combines TRBV20-1 with TRBJ2-3; the match to TRBD2 covers 14 bases. With 5 bases clipped from V and 6 bases from J, the junction kept 7 bases outside the gene matches. The CDR3 runs to 15 residues. Looked up from germline, CDR1 is DFQATT and CDR2 is SNEGSKA (reference sequence). The CDR3 bases are TGCAGTGCTCCAGGGACTAGCGGGGGACTGGATACGCAGTATTTT. It codes for CSAPGTSGGLDTQYF.

The V gene is TRBV4-1, the J gene TRBJ2-5; 9 bases fit TRBD2. The J segment lost 5 bases and the V segment lost 4 bases, leaving 8 bases of the junction unmatched. The CDR3 is 15 residues long. CDR1 is MGHRA and CDR2 is YSYEKL in the germline V gene. The chain's CDR3 is CASSPSAGGQETQYF. The CDR3 nucleotides are TGCGCCAGCAGCCCGTCTGCGGGGGGGCAGGAGACCCAGTACTTC.

There are a few counts of this clonotype. This sequence joins TRBV5-1 and TRBJ1-2; tentatively, D is TRBD1 (5 bases). Germline-derived CDR1 and CDR2 are SGHRS and YFSETQ. The CDR3 has 15 residues. V shed 2 bases and J shed 5 bases, with 16 bases lying between them. CDR3 amino acids: CASSFPGAVPYGYTF. CDR3 nucleotide sequence: TGCGCCAGCAGCTTCCCCGGGGCTGTCCCGTATGGCTACACCTTC.

This clonotype was found a few times. The rearrangement uses TRBV12-3 or TRBV12-4 and TRBJ2-1; 9 bases match TRBD2. After removal of 2 bases from V and 5 bases from J, the junction contained 4 bases not matched to a gene. This CDR3 has 15 amino acids. The CDR3 DNA reads TGTGCCAGCAGTTTAAGCGGGGGGCATCACAATGAGCAGTTCTTC. Translating gives CASSLSGGHHNEQFF.

This clonotype was detected only a few times. The chain carries TRBV7-9 and TRBJ2-1; weak D call: TRBD1 (6 bases). The CDR3 is 12 residues long. V was clipped by 6 bases and J by 5 bases, with 8 bases between them. CDR1 is SEHNR, CDR2 FQNEAQ, per germline (reference sequence). The CDR3 loop is CASSRTDNEQFF. Written as DNA, the CDR3 is TGTGCCAGCAGTCGGACAGACAATGAGCAGTTCTTC. The full variable domain, completed using reference TRBV7-9 and TRBJ2-1, is DTGVSQNPRHKITKRGQNVTFRCDPISEHNRLYWYRQTLGQGPEFLTYFQNEAQLEKSRLLSDRFSAERPKGSFSTLEIQRTEQGDSAMYLCASSRTDNEQFFGPGTRLTVL.

This clonotype was seen a few times. The DNA of the CDR3 is TGTGCCAGCTCACCGGACTCCGGGAGGGGGAGTCGGGAAAAACTGTTTTTT. It yields the protein CASSPDSGRGSREKLFF. The chain employs TRBV18 and TRBJ1-4; D is perhaps TRBD1 (6 bases). The CDR3 extends over 17 amino acids. CDR1 and CDR2 from the germline V gene are KGHSH and LQKENI. V was cut by 3 bases and J by 8 bases, with 22 bases left in between.

The chain employs TRBV5-6 and TRBJ1-2, with 7 nucleotides matching TRBD1. The CDR3 runs 12 residues. Germline CDR1 is SGHDT and CDR2 is YYEEEE. V dropped 4 bases and J dropped 7; count of bases not matched to a gene: 4. CDR3 coding DNA: TGTGCCAGCAGCATAAGACAGGGTGGCTACACCTTC. It encodes CASSIRQGGYTF.

The chain has TRBV7-3 and TRBJ2-5; 10 positions agree with TRBD2. The trim removed 5 bases at V and 2 bases at J, leaving 8 bases unmatched. The CDR3 length is 16 residues. Germline values: CDR1 SGHTA, CDR2 FQGTGA. CDR3 bases: TGTGCCAGCAGCCCGGGACTAGCGCGCCTGCAAGAGACCCAGTACTTC. Translated: CASSPGLARLQETQYF.

This chain uses TRBV19 with TRBJ1-1; 7 nucleotides agree with TRBD1. The V gene's germline CDR1 is LNHDA and CDR2 SQIVND (reference sequence). The CDR3 loop spans 16 amino acids. After removal of 7 bases from V and 1 base from J, the junction contained 12 bases not matched to a gene. In DNA, the CDR3 is TGTGCCAGTAAGCCAAGAGTTGACAGGGAGAACACTGAAGCTTTCTTT. It codes for CASKPRVDRENTEAFF.

A word on this clonotype: Its ends do not fully match the called genes, so a read error is possible. V is TRBV28 and J is TRBJ1-2; 12 bases fit TRBD1. CDR1 and CDR2 (germline): MDHEN, SYDVKM. The CDR3 covers 15 residues. The CDR3 region is CASSDPGQGAEPPLF. The DNA for the CDR3 is TGTGCCAGCAGTGACCCGGGACAGGGGGCGGAGCCCCCCCTCTTC.

There are many counts of this clonotype. The chain carries TRBV6-6 and TRBJ1-1; D might be TRBD1 (6 bases). This CDR3 spans 13 amino acids. From germline, CDR1 is MNHNY and CDR2 SVGAGI (reference sequence). V lost 5 bases to trimming and J lost 1 base, with 8 bases between them. The CDR3 is CASSEQGNTEAFF. CDR3 nucleotide sequence: TGTGCCAGCAGTGAACAGGGGAACACTGAAGCTTTCTTT.

This clonotype appeared many times. The J gene is TRBJ2-7, the V gene TRBV28; unclear D gene. The CDR3 consists of 14 residues. CDR1 is MDHEN, CDR2 SYDVKM, per germline. V shed 6 bases and J shed 2 bases, with 14 bases lying between them. The CDR3 loop reads CASRPPDSPYEQYV. The CDR3 coding sequence is TGTGCCAGCAGACCCCCCGATAGTCCCTACGAGCAGTACGTC.

This chain joins TRBV12-3 or TRBV12-4 and TRBJ2-1, with D hard to call. The length of the CDR3 is 12 residues. The germline V and J ends were trimmed by 6 bases and 8 bases, with 11 bases remaining between them. The CDR3 nucleotides are TGTGCCAGCAGGTTGGGGTGGGATGAGCAGTTCTTC. Its protein is CASRLGWDEQFF.

CDR3 coding DNA: TGTGCCAGCAGCTTGGCCCCACGGCCCTCCTACAATGAGCAGTTCTTC. Its translation is CASSLAPRPSYNEQFF. This chain uses TRBV7-2 with TRBJ2-1; no firm D call. V lost 3 bases and J lost 0, with 12 bases in between. CDR3 length: 16 amino acids. Per germline, CDR1 SGHTA and CDR2 FQGNSA.

This chain connects TRBV18 to TRBJ1-1; D may be TRBD1 (6 bases). With 6 bases removed from V and 0 bases from J, the gap between germline ends came to 14 bases. Per germline, CDR1 KGHSH and CDR2 LQKENI. This CDR3 comprises 15 residues. The CDR3 nucleotides read TGTGCCAGCTCGCCTGTGGACAGCGTGAACACTGAAGCTTTCTTT. It translates to CASSPVDSVNTEAFF.

The sample holds a few counts of this clonotype. The CDR3 DNA follows: TGTGCCACGGGCCGTCAGGACAGGGGTAGCTACGAGCAGTACTTC. Its translation is CATGRQDRGSYEQYF. The chain is built from TRBV27 and TRBJ2-7; 9 nucleotides align to TRBD1. V was clipped by 10 bases and J by 3 bases; unmatched bases: 13. CDR3 length equals 15 residues. CDR1 and CDR2 from the germline V gene are MNHEY and SMNVEV (reference sequence).

Remarks on this clonotype: A much larger clone lies one base from this, so it may be a read error. J is TRBJ1-5 and V is TRBV19; 7 bases are shared with TRBD1. The CDR3 loop spans 16 amino acids. Germline CDR1 and CDR2: LNHDA and SQIVND (reference sequence). CDR3 loop: CASSILLRGSNQPKHF. The CDR3 DNA reads TGTGCCAGTAGTATCCTTCTCAGGGGGAGCAATCAGCCCAAGCATTTT. Full variable domain (missing parts from reference TRBV19 and TRBJ1-5): DGGITQSPKYLFRKEGQNVTLSCEQNLNHDAMYWYRQDPGQGLRLIYYSQIVNDFQKGDIAEGYSVSREKKESFPLTVTSAQKNPTAFYLCASSILLRGSNQPKHFGDGTRLSIL.